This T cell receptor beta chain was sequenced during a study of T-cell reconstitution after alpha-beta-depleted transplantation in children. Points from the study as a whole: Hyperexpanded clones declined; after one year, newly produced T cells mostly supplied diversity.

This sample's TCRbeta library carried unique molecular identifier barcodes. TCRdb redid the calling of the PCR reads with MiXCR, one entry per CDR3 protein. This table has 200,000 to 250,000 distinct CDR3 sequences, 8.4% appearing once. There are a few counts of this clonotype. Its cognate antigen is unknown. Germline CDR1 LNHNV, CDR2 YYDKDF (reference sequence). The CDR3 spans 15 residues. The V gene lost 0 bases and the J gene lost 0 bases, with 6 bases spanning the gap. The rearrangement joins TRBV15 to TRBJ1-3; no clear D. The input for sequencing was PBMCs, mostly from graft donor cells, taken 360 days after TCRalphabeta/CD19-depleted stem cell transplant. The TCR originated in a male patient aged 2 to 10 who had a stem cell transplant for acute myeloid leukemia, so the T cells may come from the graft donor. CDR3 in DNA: TGTGCCACCAGCAGAGAACGAAGCTCTGGAAACACCATATATTTT. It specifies CATSRERSSGNTIYF.